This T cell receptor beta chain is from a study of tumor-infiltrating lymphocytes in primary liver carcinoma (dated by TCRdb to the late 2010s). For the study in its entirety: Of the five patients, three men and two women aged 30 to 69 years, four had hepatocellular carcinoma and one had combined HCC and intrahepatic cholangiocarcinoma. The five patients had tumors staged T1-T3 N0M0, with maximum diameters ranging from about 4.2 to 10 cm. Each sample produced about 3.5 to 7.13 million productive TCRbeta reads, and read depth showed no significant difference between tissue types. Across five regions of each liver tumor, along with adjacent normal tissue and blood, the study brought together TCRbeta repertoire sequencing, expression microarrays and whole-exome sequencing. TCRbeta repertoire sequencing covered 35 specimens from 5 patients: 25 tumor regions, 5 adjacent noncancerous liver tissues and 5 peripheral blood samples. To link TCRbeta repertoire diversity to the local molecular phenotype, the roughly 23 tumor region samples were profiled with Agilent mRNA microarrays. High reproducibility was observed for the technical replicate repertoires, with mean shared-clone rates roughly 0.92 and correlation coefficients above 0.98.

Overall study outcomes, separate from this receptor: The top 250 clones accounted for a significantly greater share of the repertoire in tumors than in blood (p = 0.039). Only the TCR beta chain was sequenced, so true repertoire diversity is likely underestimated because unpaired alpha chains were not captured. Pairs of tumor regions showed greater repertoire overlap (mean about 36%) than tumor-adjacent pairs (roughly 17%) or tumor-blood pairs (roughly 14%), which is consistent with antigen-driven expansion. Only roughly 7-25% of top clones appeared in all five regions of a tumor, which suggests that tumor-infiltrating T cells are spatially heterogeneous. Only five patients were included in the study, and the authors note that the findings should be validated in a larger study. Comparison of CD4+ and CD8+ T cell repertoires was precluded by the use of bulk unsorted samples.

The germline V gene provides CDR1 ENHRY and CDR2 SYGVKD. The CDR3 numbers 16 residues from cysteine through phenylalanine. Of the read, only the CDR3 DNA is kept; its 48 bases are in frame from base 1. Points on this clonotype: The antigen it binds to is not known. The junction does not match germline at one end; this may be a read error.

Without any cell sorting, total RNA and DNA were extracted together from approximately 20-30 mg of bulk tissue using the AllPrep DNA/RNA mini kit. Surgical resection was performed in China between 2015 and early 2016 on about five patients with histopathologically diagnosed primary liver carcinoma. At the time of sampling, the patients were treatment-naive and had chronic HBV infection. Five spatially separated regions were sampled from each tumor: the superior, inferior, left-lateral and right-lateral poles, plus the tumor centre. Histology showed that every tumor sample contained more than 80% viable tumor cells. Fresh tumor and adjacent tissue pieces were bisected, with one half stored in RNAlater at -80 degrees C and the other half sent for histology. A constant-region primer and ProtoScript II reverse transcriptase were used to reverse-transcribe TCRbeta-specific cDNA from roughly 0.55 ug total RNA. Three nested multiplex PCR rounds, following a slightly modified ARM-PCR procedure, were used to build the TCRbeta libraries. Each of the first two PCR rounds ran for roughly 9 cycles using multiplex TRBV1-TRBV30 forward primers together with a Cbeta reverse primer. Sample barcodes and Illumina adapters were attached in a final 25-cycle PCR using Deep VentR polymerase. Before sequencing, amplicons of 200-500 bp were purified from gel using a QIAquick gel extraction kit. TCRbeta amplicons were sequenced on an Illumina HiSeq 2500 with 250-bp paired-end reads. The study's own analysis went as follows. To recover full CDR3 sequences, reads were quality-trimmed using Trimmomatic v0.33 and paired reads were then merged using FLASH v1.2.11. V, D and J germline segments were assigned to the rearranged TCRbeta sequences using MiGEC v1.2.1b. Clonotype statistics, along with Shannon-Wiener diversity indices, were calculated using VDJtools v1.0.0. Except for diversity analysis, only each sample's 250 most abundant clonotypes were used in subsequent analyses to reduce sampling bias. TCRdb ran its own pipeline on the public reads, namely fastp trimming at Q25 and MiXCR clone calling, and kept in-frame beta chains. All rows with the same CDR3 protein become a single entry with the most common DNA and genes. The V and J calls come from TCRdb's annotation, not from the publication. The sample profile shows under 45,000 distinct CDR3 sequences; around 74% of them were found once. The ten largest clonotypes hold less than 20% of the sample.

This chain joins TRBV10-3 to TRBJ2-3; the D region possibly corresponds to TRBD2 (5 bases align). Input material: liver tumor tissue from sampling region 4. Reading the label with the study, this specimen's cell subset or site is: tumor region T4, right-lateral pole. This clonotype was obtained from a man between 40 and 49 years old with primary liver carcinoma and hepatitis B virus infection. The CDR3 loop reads CAISDPRPRGLDMQYF. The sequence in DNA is TGTGCCATCAGTGATCCGCGACCCCGAGGGCTAGATATGCAGTATTTT.